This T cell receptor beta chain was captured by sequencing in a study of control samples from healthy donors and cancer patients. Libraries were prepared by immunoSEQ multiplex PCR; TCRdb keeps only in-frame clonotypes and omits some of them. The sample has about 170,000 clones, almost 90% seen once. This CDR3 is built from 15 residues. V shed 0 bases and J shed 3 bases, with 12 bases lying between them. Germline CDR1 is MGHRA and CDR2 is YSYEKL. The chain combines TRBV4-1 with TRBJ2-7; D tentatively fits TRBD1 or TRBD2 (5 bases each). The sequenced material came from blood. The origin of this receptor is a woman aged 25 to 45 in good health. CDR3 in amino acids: CASSQDRDGYYEQYF. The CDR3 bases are TGCGCCAGCAGCCAAGACCGGGACGGGTACTACGAGCAGTACTTC.